This TCR beta chain was retrieved from a study of blood T cell repertoires in COVID-19. Study summary: Material from acute and convalescent COVID-19 was sourced from the United States, Italy and Spain. T cells, B-cell-depleted T cells, or PBMCs supplied cDNA or gDNA.

Germline V gene lookup returns CDR1 ENHRY and CDR2 SYGVKD. The CDR3 is 13 amino acids. V was shortened by 4 bases and J by 3 bases, with 8 bases between the two germline ends. In Seattle, patients joined the study during active infection and were tracked longitudinally. Sequenced by immunoSEQ multiplex PCR; TCRdb stores in-frame clones only, minus some. The table records 150,000 to 160,000 clones, about 85% of them present only once. There are a few counts of this clone. The clonotype originates from a man aged 60 to 75 with COVID-19, enrolled during active disease. The sequenced sample was peripheral blood. This rearrangement joins TRBV10-3 to TRBJ2-3; D may be TRBD2 (5 bases). CDR3 sequence (DNA): TGTGCCATCAGTGGCGGGCGGACAGATACGCAGTATTTT. Amino acid sequence: CAISGGRTDTQYF.